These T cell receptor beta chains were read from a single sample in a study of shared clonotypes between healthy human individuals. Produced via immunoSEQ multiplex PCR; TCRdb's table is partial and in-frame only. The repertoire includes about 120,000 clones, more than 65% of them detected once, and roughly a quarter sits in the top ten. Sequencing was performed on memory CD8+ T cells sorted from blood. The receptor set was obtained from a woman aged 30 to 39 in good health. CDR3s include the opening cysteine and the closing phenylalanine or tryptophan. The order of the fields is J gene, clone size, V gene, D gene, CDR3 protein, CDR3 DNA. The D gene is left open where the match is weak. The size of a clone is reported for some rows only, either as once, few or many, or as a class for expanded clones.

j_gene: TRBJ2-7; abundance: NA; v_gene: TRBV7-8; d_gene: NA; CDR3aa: CASSLATIYEQYF; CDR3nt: TGTGCCAGCAGCTTAGCGACGATCTACGAGCAGTACTTC
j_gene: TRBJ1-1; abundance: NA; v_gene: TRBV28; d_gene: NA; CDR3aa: CASNKNTEAFF; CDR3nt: TGTGCCAGCAACAAGAACACTGAAGCTTTCTTT
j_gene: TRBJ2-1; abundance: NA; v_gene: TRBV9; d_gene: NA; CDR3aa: CASSVVGNPHEQFF; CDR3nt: TGTGCCAGCAGCGTAGTAGGGAACCCCCATGAGCAGTTCTTC
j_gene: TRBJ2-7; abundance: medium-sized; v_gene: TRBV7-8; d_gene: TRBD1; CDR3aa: CASSLGTVSSYEQYF; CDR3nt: TGTGCCAGCAGCCTTGGGACAGTCTCCTCCTACGAGCAGTACTTC
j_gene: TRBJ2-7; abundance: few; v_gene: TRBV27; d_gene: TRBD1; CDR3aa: CASTGGGYEQYF; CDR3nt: TGTGCCAGCACAGGGGGCGGCTACGAGCAGTACTTC
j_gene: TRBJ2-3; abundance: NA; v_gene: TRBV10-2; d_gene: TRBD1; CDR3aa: CASSESFGRGSTDTQYF; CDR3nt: TGCGCCAGCAGTGAGTCATTTGGCAGGGGGTCGACAGATACGCAGTATTTT
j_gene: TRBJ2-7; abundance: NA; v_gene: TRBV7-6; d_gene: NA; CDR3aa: CASSLEAGPRIEQYF; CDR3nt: TGTGCCAGCAGCTTAGAGGCGGGGCCGAGGATCGAGCAGTACTTC
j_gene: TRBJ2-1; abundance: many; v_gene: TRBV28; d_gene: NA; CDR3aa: CASSDLGSHTFGNEQFF; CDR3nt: TGTGCCAGCAGTGATCTTGGCTCCCATACTTTTGGCAATGAGCAGTTCTTC
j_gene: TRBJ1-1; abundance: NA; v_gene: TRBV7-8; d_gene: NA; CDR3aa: CASSSQRNTEAFF; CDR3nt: TGTGCCAGCAGCTCACAACGGAACACTGAAGCTTTCTTT
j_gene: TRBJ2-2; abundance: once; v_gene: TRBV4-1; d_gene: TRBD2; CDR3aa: CASRAIVGLAGGTGELFF; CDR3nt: TGCGCCAGCAGGGCCATAGTAGGACTAGCTGGTGGAACCGGGGAGCTGTTTTTT
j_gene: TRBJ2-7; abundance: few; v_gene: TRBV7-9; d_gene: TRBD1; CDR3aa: CASSEIQGESDEQYF; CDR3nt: TGTGCCAGCAGCGAAATACAGGGGGAGTCAGACGAGCAGTACTTC
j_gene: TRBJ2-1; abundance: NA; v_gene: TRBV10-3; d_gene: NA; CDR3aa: CAISDLNRETGTQSYNEQFF; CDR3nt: TGTGCCATCAGTGATCTTAACAGGGAAACCGGGACTCAGTCCTACAATGAGCAGTTCTTC
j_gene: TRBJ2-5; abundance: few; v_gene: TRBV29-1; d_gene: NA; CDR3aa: CSVEKGPGETQYF; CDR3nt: TGCAGCGTGGAAAAGGGTCCGGGGGAGACCCAGTACTTC
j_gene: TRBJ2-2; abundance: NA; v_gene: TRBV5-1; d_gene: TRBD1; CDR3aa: CASSYDRGGTGELFF; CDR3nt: TGCGCCAGCAGTTATGACAGGGGAGGCACCGGGGAGCTGTTTTTT
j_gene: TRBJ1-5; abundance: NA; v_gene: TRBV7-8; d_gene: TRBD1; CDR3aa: CASSLSGGIQQPQHF; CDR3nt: TGTGCCAGCAGCTTATCAGGGGGGATACAGCAGCCCCAGCATTTT
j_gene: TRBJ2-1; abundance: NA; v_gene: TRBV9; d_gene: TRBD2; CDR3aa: CASSVWDSGRIGQFF; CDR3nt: TGTGCCAGCAGCGTATGGGATAGCGGGAGGATCGGGCAGTTCTTC
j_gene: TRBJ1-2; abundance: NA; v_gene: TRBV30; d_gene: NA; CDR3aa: CAWSVAGGAPNYGYTF; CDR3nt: TGTGCCTGGAGTGTAGCCGGAGGGGCCCCTAACTATGGCTACACCTTC
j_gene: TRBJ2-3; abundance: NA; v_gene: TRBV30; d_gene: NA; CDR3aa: CAWSRGATDTQYF; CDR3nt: TGTGCCTGGAGTCGGGGCGCTACAGATACGCAGTATTTT
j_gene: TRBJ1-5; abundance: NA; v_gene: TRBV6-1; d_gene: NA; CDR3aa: CASSEVPESNQPQHF; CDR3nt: TGTGCCAGCAGTGAAGTACCGGAAAGCAATCAGCCCCAGCATTTT
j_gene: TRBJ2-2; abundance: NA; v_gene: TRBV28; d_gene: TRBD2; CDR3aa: CASSPRTSSGGELFF; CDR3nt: TGTGCCAGCAGTCCCCGGACTAGTTCGGGCGGGGAGCTGTTTTTT
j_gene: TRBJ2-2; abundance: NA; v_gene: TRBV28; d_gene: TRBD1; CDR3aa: CASKPGQANTGELFF; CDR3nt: TGTGCCAGCAAGCCGGGACAGGCGAACACCGGGGAGCTGTTTTTT
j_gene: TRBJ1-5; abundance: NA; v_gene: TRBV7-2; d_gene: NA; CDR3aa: CASSPGPNNQPQHF; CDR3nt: TGTGCCAGCAGCCCGGGGCCGAACAATCAGCCCCAGCATTTT
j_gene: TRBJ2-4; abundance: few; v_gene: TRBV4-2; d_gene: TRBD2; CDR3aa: CASSQGGASGRQNIQYF; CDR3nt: TGTGCCAGCAGCCAAGGCGGGGCTAGCGGGAGACAAAACATTCAGTACTTC
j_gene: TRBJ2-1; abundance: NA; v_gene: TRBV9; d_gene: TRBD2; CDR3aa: CASSVGGSSDEQFF; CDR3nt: TGTGCCAGCAGCGTAGGCGGGAGTAGCGATGAGCAGTTCTTC
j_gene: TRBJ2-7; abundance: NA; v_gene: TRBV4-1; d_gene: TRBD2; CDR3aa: CASSQGRSGSWNYEQYF; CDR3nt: TGCGCCAGCAGCCAAGGGCGTAGCGGGAGCTGGAACTACGAGCAGTACTTC
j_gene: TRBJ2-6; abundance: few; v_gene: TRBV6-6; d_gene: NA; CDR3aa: CASKDSESSGANVLTF; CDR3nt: TGTGCCAGCAAGGACAGCGAAAGCTCTGGGGCCAACGTCCTGACTTTC
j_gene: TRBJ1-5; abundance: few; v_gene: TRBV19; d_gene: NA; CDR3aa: CASSIGGLGNQPQHF; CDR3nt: TGTGCCAGTAGTATAGGCGGTCTCGGCAATCAGCCCCAGCATTTT
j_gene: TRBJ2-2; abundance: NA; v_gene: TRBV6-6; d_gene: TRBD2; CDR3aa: CASSYPGGPDGELFF; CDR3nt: TGTGCCAGCAGTTACCCGGGAGGGCCAGACGGGGAGCTGTTTTTT
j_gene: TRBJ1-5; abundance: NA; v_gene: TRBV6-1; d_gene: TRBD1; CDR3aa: CASKRDRRLSPQHF; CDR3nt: TGTGCCAGCAAGCGGGACAGGCGCTTGTCGCCCCAGCATTTT
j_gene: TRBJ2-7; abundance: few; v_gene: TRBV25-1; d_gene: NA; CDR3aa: CASSNEYEQYF; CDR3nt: TGTGCCAGCAGTAACGAATACGAGCAGTACTTC
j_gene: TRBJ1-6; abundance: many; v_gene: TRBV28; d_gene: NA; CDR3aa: CASSQFEGSNSPLHF; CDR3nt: TGTGCCAGCAGTCAGTTTGAGGGGTCCAATTCACCCCTCCACTTT
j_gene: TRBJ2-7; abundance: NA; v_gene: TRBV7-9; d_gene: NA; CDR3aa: CASSFPPYEQYF; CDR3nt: TGTGCCAGCAGCTTTCCCCCCTACGAGCAGTACTTC
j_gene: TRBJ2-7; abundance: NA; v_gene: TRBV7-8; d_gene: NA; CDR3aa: CASSQPQGSYEQYF; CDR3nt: TGTGCCAGCAGTCAGCCTCAGGGCTCCTACGAGCAGTACTTC
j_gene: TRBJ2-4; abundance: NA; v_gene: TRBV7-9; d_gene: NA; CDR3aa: CASSLTKGGENIQYF; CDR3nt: TGTGCCAGCAGTTTGACAAAGGGAGGAGAAAACATTCAGTACTTC
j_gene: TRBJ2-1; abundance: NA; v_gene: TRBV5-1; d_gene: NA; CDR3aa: CASSLASEAYNEQFF; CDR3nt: TGCGCCAGCAGCTTGGCCAGCGAGGCCTACAATGAGCAGTTCTTC
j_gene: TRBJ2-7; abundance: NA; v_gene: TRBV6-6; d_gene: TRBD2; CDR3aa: CASSRGTSGFYEQYF; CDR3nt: TGTGCCAGCAGCAGAGGGACTAGCGGGTTCTACGAGCAGTACTTC